The entry below gives a single T cell receptor beta chain sequence along with its context. The target antigen is unknown. Assay used: immunoSEQ multiplex PCR; TCRdb lists only in-frame clones, some missing. The table records approximately 45,000 clones, 95% to 96% of them present only once. The V end was cut by 2 bases, the J end by 0 bases, with 11 bases between. This CDR3 comprises 16 residues. Germline CDR1 and CDR2: MNHNY and SVGAGI (reference sequence). The sample is drawn from a study of Tregs in tolerant kidney transplant recipients. At the level of the study: Sorting used antibodies to exclude donor cells.

General study findings and limits: This study did not directly address biological reproducibility. Validation in larger populations is needed because few patients were studied.

The origin of this receptor is a human donor in good health. The chain carries TRBV6-6 and TRBJ1-3; D gene unclear. Material: Tregs from blood cultured with allogeneic cells. CDR3 DNA: TGTGCCAGCAGTTACATCGGGCGGAGCTCTGGAAACACCATATATTTT. This gives the protein CASSYIGRSSGNTIYF.